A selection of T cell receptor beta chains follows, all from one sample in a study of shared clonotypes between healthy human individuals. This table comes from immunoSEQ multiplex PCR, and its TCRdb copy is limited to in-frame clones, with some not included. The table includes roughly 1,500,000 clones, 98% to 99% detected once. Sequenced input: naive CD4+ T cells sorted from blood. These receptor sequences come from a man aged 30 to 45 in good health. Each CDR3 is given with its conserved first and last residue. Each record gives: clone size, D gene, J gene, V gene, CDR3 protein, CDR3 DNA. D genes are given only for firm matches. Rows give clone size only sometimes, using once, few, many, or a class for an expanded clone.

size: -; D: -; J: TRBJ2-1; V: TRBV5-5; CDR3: CASSLEPGRPGNEQFF; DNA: TGTGCCAGCAGCTTGGAACCGGGAAGGCCAGGGAATGAGCAGTTCTTC
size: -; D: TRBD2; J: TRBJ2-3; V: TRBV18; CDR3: CASSPLLAGGPDTQYF; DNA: TGTGCCAGCTCACCCCTGCTAGCGGGAGGGCCAGATACGCAGTATTTT
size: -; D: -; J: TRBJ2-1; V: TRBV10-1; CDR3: CASSPDIYNEQFF; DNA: TGCGCCAGCAGTCCCGACATATACAATGAGCAGTTCTTC
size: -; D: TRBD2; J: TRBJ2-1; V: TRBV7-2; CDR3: CASSTSGDSYNEQFF; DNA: TGTGCCAGCAGTACTAGCGGAGACTCCTACAATGAGCAGTTCTTC
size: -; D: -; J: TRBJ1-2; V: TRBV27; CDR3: CASSFLSGTPGHYTF; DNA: TGTGCCAGCAGTTTTCTGTCCGGGACGCCCGGCCACTACACCTTC
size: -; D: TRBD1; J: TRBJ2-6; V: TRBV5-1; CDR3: CASSWTGAGANVLTF; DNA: TGCGCCAGCAGCTGGACAGGGGCTGGGGCCAACGTCCTGACTTTC
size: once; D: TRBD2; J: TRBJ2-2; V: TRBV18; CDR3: CASSPPATSGRSFGELFF; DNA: TGTGCCAGCTCACCACCGGCGACTAGCGGGAGGAGTTTTGGGGAGCTGTTTTTT
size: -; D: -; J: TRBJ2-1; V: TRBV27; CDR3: CASSLSGSRGEQFF; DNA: TGTGCCAGCAGTTTATCTGGATCAAGAGGGGAGCAGTTCTTC
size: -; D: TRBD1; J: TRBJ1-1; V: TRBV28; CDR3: CASRRTQGVNTEAFF; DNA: TGTGCCAGCAGGCGAACCCAGGGGGTAAACACTGAAGCTTTCTTT
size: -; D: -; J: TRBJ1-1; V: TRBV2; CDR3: CASSERTMNTEAFF; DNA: TGTGCCAGCAGTGAAAGGACCATGAACACTGAAGCTTTCTTT
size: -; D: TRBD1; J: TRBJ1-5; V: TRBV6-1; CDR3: CASSPPGQGWPQHF; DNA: TGTGCCAGCAGTCCCCCGGGACAGGGGTGGCCCCAGCATTTT
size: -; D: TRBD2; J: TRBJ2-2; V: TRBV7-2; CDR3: CASSLDGRAAGELFF; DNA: TGTGCCAGCAGCTTAGACGGGAGGGCCGCCGGGGAGCTGTTTTTT
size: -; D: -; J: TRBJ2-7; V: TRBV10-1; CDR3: CAPNGDPPHSYEQYF; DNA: TGCGCCCCTAACGGCGATCCCCCTCACTCCTACGAGCAGTACTTC
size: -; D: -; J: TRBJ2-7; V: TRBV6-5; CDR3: CASSYRTFYEQYF; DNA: TGTGCCAGCAGTTACAGGACTTTCTACGAGCAGTACTTC
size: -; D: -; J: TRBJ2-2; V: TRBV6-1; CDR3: CASSPGAGITGELFF; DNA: TGTGCCAGCAGCCCGGGGGCGGGAATCACCGGGGAGCTGTTTTTT
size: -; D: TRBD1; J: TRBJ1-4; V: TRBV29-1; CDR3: CSGNRGQGEKLFF; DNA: TGCAGCGGGAACAGGGGGCAAGGTGAAAAACTGTTTTTT
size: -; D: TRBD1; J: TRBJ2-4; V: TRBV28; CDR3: CASSSQGASSKNIQYF; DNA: TGTGCCAGCAGTTCACAGGGGGCCTCGTCCAAAAACATTCAGTACTTC
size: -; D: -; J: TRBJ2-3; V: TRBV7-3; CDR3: CASSFIRTPTHDTQYF; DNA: TGTGCCAGCAGCTTCATCCGGACACCGACTCACGATACGCAGTATTTT
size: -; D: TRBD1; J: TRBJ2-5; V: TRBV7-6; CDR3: CASSLAPTGVETQYF; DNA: TGTGCCAGCAGCTTAGCCCCGACAGGGGTAGAGACCCAGTACTTC
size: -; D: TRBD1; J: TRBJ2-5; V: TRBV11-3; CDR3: CAYDPRPGQGKQETQYF; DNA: TGTGCCTACGACCCCAGACCCGGACAGGGGAAACAAGAGACCCAGTACTTC
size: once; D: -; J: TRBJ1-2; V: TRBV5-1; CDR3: CASSLMGQGSYGYTF; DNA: TGCGCCAGCAGCTTGATGGGCCAGGGGAGTTACGGCTACACCTTC
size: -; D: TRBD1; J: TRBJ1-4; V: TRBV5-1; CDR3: CASSLNRGDEKLFF; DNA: TGCGCCAGCAGCTTGAACAGGGGGGACGAAAAACTGTTTTTT
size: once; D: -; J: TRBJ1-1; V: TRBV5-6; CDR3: CASSLVQSAEAFF; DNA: TGTGCCAGCAGCTTGGTTCAGAGCGCTGAAGCTTTCTTT
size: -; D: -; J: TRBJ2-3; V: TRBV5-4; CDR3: CASSQGAVSTDTQYF; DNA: TGTGCCAGCAGCCAAGGGGCAGTTAGCACAGATACGCAGTATTTT
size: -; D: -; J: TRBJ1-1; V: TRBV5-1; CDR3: CASSLDRVSTEAFF; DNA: TGCGCCAGCAGCTTGGACCGAGTGAGCACTGAAGCTTTCTTT
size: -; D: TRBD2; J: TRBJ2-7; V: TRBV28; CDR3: CASSLSGAGREQYF; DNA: TGTGCCAGCAGTTTAAGCGGGGCAGGCCGCGAGCAGTACTTC
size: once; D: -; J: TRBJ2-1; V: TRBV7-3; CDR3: CASSSGGAGVNEQFF; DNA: TGTGCCAGCAGCTCAGGGGGAGCGGGAGTGAATGAGCAGTTCTTC
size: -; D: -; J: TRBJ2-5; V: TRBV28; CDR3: CASSLPSNTQYF; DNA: TGTGCCAGCAGTTTACCGAGCAACACCCAGTACTTC
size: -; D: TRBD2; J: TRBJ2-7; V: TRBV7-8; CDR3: CASSLGLAGAFEQYF; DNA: TGTGCCAGCAGCTTAGGACTAGCGGGAGCCTTCGAGCAGTACTTC
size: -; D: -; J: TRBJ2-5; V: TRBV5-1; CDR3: CASSLDGSGETQYF; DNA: TGCGCCAGCAGCTTGGACGGGAGTGGTGAGACCCAGTACTTC
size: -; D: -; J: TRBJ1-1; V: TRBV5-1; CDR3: CASREEIYTEAFF; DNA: TGCGCCAGCCGGGAAGAAATATACACTGAAGCTTTCTTT
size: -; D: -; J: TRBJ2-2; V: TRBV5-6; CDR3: CASSLYETANTGELFF; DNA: TGTGCCAGCAGCTTGTATGAGACAGCGAACACCGGGGAGCTGTTTTTT
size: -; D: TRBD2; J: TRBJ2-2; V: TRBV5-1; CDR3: CASSRLAGAGELFF; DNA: TGCGCCAGCAGCCGACTAGCGGGAGCCGGGGAGCTGTTTTTT
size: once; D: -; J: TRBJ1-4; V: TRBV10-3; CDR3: CAVRGQTNEKLFF; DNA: TGTGCCGTCCGAGGACAAACTAATGAAAAACTGTTTTTT
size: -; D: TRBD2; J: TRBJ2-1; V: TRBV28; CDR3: CASSVVAGISNEQFF; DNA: TGTGCCAGCAGTGTCGTAGCGGGAATTAGCAATGAGCAGTTCTTC
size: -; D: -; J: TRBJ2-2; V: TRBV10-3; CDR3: CAISESQNTGELFF; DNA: TGTGCCATCAGTGAGTCACAGAACACCGGGGAGCTGTTTTTT
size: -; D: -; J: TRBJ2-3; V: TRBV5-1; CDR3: CASSLAVTIPLVQYF; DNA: TGCGCCAGCAGCTTGGCAGTCACAATCCCCCTCGTACAGTATTTT
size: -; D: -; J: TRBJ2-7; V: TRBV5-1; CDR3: CASSLAGYSGYEQYF; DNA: TGCGCCAGCAGCTTGGCCGGCTACAGCGGTTACGAGCAGTACTTC
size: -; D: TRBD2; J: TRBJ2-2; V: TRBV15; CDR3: CATSRSPGGSLPGELFF; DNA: TGTGCCACCAGCAGATCCCCGGGGGGAAGTTTGCCCGGGGAGCTGTTTTTT
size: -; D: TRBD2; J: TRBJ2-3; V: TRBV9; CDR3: CASSVGDYTDTQYF; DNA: TGTGCCAGCAGCGTAGGGGACTACACAGATACGCAGTATTTT
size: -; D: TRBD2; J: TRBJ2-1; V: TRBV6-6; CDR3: CASSGGAGEVYEQFF; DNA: TGTGCCAGCAGTGGCGGAGCGGGAGAGGTCTATGAGCAGTTCTTC
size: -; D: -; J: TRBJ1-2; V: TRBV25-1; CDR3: CASSDRVGWYDYGYTF; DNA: TGTGCCAGCAGTGACAGGGTAGGTTGGTACGACTATGGCTACACCTTC
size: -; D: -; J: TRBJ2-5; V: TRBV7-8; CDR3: CASSLGITGRQETQYF; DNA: TGTGCCAGCAGCTTAGGGATAACGGGGCGCCAAGAGACCCAGTACTTC
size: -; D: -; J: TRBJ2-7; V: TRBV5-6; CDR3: CASSAAGALSEQYF; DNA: TGTGCCAGCAGCGCAGCCGGGGCTTTGTCCGAGCAGTACTTC
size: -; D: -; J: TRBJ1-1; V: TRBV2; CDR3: CASSFGGAEAFF; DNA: TGTGCCAGCAGTTTTGGCGGCGCTGAAGCTTTCTTT
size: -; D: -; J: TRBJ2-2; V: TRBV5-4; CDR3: CASSSKTSGELFF; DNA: TGTGCCAGCAGCAGTAAGACTAGTGGGGAGCTGTTTTTT
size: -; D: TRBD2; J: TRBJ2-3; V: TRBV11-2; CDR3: CASSSPAGAADTQYF; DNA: TGTGCCAGCAGCTCCCCAGCGGGAGCAGCAGATACGCAGTATTTT
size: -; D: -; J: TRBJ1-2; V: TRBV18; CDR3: CASSPLDNYGYTF; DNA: TGTGCCAGCTCACCACTTGATAACTATGGCTACACCTTC
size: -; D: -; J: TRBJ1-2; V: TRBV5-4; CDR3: CASSLGGAKINYGYTF; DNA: TGTGCCAGCAGCTTGGGTGGGGCAAAAATTAACTATGGCTACACCTTC
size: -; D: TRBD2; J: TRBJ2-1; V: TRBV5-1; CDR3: CASSLLTPGGGPREQFF; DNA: TGCGCCAGCAGCTTATTAACCCCCGGGGGAGGGCCAAGGGAGCAGTTCTTC
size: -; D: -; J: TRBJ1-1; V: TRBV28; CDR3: CASSLIDTGPLTEAFF; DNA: TGTGCCAGCAGTTTAATTGATACAGGGCCGTTAACTGAAGCTTTCTTT
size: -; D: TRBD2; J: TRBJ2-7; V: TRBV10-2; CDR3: CASSETSGSWGYEQYF; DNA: TGCGCCAGCAGTGAGACTAGCGGGAGTTGGGGCTACGAGCAGTACTTC
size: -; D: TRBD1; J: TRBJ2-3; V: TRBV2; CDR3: CASSQGVLGSDTQYF; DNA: TGTGCCAGCAGTCAGGGGGTCCTTGGGTCAGATACGCAGTATTTT
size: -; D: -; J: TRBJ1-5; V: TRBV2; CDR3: CASTPGGVEPQHF; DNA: TGTGCCAGCACTCCCGGGGGGGTCGAGCCCCAGCATTTT
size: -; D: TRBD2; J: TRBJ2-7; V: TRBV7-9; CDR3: CASSLPSGRGSSYEQYF; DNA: TGTGCCAGCAGCTTACCCAGCGGGAGGGGAAGCTCCTACGAGCAGTACTTC
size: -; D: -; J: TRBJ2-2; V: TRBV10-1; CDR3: CASSPTGRIGLFF; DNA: TGCGCCAGCAGCCCCACAGGACGGATAGGGCTGTTTTTT
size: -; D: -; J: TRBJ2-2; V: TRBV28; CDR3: CASSYPWKGPPNTGELFF; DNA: TGTGCCAGCAGCTACCCGTGGAAGGGGCCACCTAACACCGGGGAGCTGTTTTTT
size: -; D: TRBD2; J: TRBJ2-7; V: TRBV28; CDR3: CASSLSGRDYSYEQYF; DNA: TGTGCCAGCAGTTTATCGGGCCGGGACTACTCCTACGAGCAGTACTTC
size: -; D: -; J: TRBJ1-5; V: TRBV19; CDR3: CASKRTDSNQPQHF; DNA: TGTGCCAGTAAGAGGACGGATAGCAATCAGCCCCAGCATTTT
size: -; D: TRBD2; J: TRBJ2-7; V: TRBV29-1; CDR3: CSVSPGLATYEQYF; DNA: TGCAGCGTCTCACCGGGACTAGCTACCTACGAGCAGTACTTC